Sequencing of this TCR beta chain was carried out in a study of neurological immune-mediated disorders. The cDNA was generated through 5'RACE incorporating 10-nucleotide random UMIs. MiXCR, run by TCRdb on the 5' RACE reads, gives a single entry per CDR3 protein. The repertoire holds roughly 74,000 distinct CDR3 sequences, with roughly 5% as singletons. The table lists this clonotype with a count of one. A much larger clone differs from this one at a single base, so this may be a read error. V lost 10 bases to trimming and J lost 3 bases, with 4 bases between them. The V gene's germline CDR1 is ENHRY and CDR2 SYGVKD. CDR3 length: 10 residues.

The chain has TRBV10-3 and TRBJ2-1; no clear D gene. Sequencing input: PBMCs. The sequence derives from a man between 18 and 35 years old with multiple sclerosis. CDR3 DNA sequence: TGTGCCAGAGGCTACAATGAGCAGTTCTTC. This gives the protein CARGYNEQFF.